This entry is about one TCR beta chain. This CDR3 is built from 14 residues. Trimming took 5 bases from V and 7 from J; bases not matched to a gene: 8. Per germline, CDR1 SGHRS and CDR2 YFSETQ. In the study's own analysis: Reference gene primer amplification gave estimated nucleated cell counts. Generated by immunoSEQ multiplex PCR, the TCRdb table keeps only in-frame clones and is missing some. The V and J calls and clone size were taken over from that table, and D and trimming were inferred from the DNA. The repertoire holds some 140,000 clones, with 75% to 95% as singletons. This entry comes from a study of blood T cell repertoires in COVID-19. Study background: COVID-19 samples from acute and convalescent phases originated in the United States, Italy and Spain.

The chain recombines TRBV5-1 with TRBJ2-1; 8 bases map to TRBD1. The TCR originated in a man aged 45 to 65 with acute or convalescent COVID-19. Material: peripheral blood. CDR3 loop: CASSMDRASNEQFF. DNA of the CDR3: TGCGCCAGCAGTATGGACAGGGCTTCTAATGAGCAGTTCTTC.